A selection of T cell receptor beta chains follows, all from one sample in a study of OX40 agonist ivuxolimab in advanced cancers. Assay: immunoSEQ multiplex PCR; the TCRdb copy retains only in-frame clones and omits some. The repertoire holds about 79,000 clones, around 90% seen once, with about 4% in the top ten. The specimen comprised CD4+ or CD8+ T cells sorted from blood, sampled in a trial of the OX40 agonist ivuxolimab. Source of these receptors: an adult with an advanced solid tumor such as melanoma, head and neck, liver or kidney cancer. CDR3s include the opening cysteine and the closing phenylalanine or tryptophan. A D gene is named only where the DNA matches it firmly. Not all rows give a size; the values are once, few, many and, for expanded clones, a class.

clone_size: -
v_call: TRBV15
j_call: TRBJ1-4
cdr3_length: 14
d_call: TRBD1
cdr3_aa: CATSRDRGVEKLFF
cdr3_nt: TGTGCCACCAGCAGGGACAGGGGCGTTGAAAAACTGTTTTTT

clone_size: once
v_call: TRBV6-1
j_call: TRBJ1-1
cdr3_length: 15
d_call: -
cdr3_aa: CASFLAAGRNTEAFF
cdr3_nt: TGTGCCAGCTTCCTAGCCGCTGGGCGAAACACTGAAGCTTTCTTT

clone_size: -
v_call: TRBV7-6
j_call: TRBJ1-2
cdr3_length: 15
d_call: -
cdr3_aa: CASSLEPGASDGYTF
cdr3_nt: TGTGCCAGCAGCTTAGAACCAGGCGCGTCGGATGGCTACACCTTC

clone_size: -
v_call: TRBV30
j_call: TRBJ2-1
cdr3_length: 12
d_call: TRBD2
cdr3_aa: CAWTSGSNEQFF
cdr3_nt: TGTGCCTGGACTAGCGGGAGCAATGAGCAGTTCTTC

clone_size: -
v_call: TRBV21-1
j_call: TRBJ2-2
cdr3_length: 15
d_call: -
cdr3_aa: CASSGLAPNTGELFF
cdr3_nt: TGTGCCAGCTCGGGACTAGCGCCGAACACCGGGGAGCTGTTTTTT

clone_size: -
v_call: TRBV5-4
j_call: TRBJ2-5
cdr3_length: 18
d_call: TRBD2
cdr3_aa: CASSLAGTSGRAGETQYF
cdr3_nt: TGTGCCAGCAGCTTGGCCGGGACTAGCGGGAGGGCCGGAGAGACCCAGTACTTC

clone_size: -
v_call: TRBV14
j_call: TRBJ2-7
cdr3_length: 17
d_call: TRBD2
cdr3_aa: CASSPGGSGSLSYEQYF
cdr3_nt: TGTGCCAGCAGCCCCGGCGGTAGCGGGAGTCTCTCCTACGAGCAGTACTTC

clone_size: -
v_call: TRBV9
j_call: TRBJ1-3
cdr3_length: 15
d_call: -
cdr3_aa: CASSVTGQPGNTIYF
cdr3_nt: TGTGCCAGCAGCGTGACCGGACAGCCTGGAAACACCATATATTTT

clone_size: -
v_call: TRBV28
j_call: TRBJ1-2
cdr3_length: 12
d_call: -
cdr3_aa: CASSSRNYGYTF
cdr3_nt: TGTGCCAGCAGTTCCAGGAACTATGGCTACACCTTC

clone_size: -
v_call: TRBV20-1
j_call: TRBJ2-3
cdr3_length: 11
d_call: -
cdr3_aa: CSARVSDTQYF
cdr3_nt: TGCAGTGCTAGAGTATCAGATACGCAGTATTTT

clone_size: -
v_call: TRBV7-3
j_call: TRBJ2-1
cdr3_length: 18
d_call: TRBD2
cdr3_aa: CASSLDATSGRAGNEQFF
cdr3_nt: TGTGCCAGCAGCTTAGACGCAACTAGCGGGAGGGCCGGAAATGAGCAGTTCTTC

clone_size: -
v_call: TRBV29-1
j_call: TRBJ1-2
cdr3_length: 12
d_call: -
cdr3_aa: CSCRGGAYGYTF
cdr3_nt: TGCAGTTGCCGAGGGGGGGCCTATGGCTACACCTTC

clone_size: -
v_call: TRBV9
j_call: TRBJ2-2
cdr3_length: 14
d_call: -
cdr3_aa: CASSAQPNTGELFF
cdr3_nt: TGTGCCAGCAGCGCTCAACCGAACACCGGGGAGCTGTTTTTT

clone_size: -
v_call: TRBV7-9
j_call: TRBJ2-3
cdr3_length: 15
d_call: -
cdr3_aa: CASSQNGLGTDTQYF
cdr3_nt: TGTGCCAGCAGCCAGAACGGACTGGGGACAGATACGCAGTATTTT

clone_size: -
v_call: TRBV2
j_call: TRBJ1-2
cdr3_length: 13
d_call: -
cdr3_aa: CASSEAGVYGYTF
cdr3_nt: TGTGCCAGCAGTGAAGCAGGAGTCTATGGCTACACCTTC

clone_size: -
v_call: TRBV5-1
j_call: TRBJ2-5
cdr3_length: 12
d_call: -
cdr3_aa: CASSLAQETQYF
cdr3_nt: TGCGCCAGCAGCTTGGCCCAGGAGACCCAGTACTTC

clone_size: -
v_call: TRBV5-1
j_call: TRBJ2-5
cdr3_length: 16
d_call: TRBD2
cdr3_aa: CASSVTSGFGEETQYF
cdr3_nt: TGCGCCAGCAGTGTAACTAGCGGGTTTGGGGAAGAGACCCAGTACTTC

clone_size: -
v_call: TRBV6-6
j_call: TRBJ2-3
cdr3_length: 15
d_call: -
cdr3_aa: CASRSRPRGSDTQYF
cdr3_nt: TGTGCCAGCAGATCCCGACCTCGGGGGTCAGATACGCAGTATTTT

clone_size: -
v_call: TRBV4-1
j_call: TRBJ1-4
cdr3_length: 16
d_call: TRBD1
cdr3_aa: CASSQSGGQGYEKLFF
cdr3_nt: TGCGCCAGCAGCCAATCGGGGGGACAGGGTTATGAAAAACTGTTTTTT

clone_size: -
v_call: TRBV20-1
j_call: TRBJ2-5
cdr3_length: 11
d_call: -
cdr3_aa: CSARNRETQYF
cdr3_nt: TGCAGTGCCCGGAACCGGGAGACCCAGTACTTC

clone_size: -
v_call: TRBV7-2
j_call: TRBJ2-1
cdr3_length: 15
d_call: -
cdr3_aa: CASSLVEGMYNEQFF
cdr3_nt: TGTGCCAGCAGCTTAGTGGAGGGGATGTACAATGAGCAGTTCTTC

clone_size: -
v_call: TRBV7-6
j_call: TRBJ2-3
cdr3_length: 16
d_call: -
cdr3_aa: CASSLTRGQSTDTQYF
cdr3_nt: TGTGCCAGCAGCTTAACCCGGGGACAAAGCACAGATACGCAGTATTTT

clone_size: -
v_call: TRBV6-5
j_call: TRBJ1-1
cdr3_length: 12
d_call: -
cdr3_aa: CATWRAYTEAFF
cdr3_nt: TGTGCCACCTGGCGGGCCTACACTGAAGCTTTCTTT

clone_size: once
v_call: TRBV6-6
j_call: TRBJ1-1
cdr3_length: 15
d_call: -
cdr3_aa: CASSYSRGWDTEAFF
cdr3_nt: TGTGCCAGCAGTTACTCGAGGGGGTGGGACACTGAAGCTTTCTTT

clone_size: -
v_call: TRBV7-7
j_call: TRBJ2-5
cdr3_length: 15
d_call: TRBD1
cdr3_aa: CASSASTGQGVTQYF
cdr3_nt: TGTGCTAGCAGCGCTAGTACGGGACAGGGGGTGACCCAGTACTTC

clone_size: -
v_call: TRBV28
j_call: TRBJ2-7
cdr3_length: 15
d_call: -
cdr3_aa: CASSPGSGGPYEQYF
cdr3_nt: TGTGCCAGCAGCCCGGGGTCAGGCGGTCCCTACGAGCAGTACTTC

clone_size: -
v_call: TRBV7-9
j_call: TRBJ2-5
cdr3_length: 16
d_call: TRBD1
cdr3_aa: CASSLNLGQGIETQYF
cdr3_nt: TGTGCCAGCAGCTTAAATTTGGGACAGGGTATAGAGACCCAGTACTTC

clone_size: -
v_call: TRBV5-5
j_call: TRBJ2-7
cdr3_length: 14
d_call: -
cdr3_aa: CASSLNIQGNEQYF
cdr3_nt: TGTGCCAGCAGCTTGAACATCCAAGGCAACGAGCAGTACTTC

clone_size: -
v_call: TRBV7-9
j_call: TRBJ1-4
cdr3_length: 16
d_call: TRBD1
cdr3_aa: CASSTDRRGINEKLFF
cdr3_nt: TGTGCCAGCAGCACGGACAGGAGGGGAATTAATGAAAAACTGTTTTTT

clone_size: -
v_call: TRBV2
j_call: TRBJ1-5
cdr3_length: 12
d_call: -
cdr3_aa: CASSIQGAPQHF
cdr3_nt: TGTGCCAGCAGTATACAGGGTGCGCCCCAGCATTTT

clone_size: -
v_call: TRBV15
j_call: TRBJ2-7
cdr3_length: 14
d_call: -
cdr3_aa: CATSPRRQSYEQYF
cdr3_nt: TGTGCCACCAGTCCCCGGAGACAGAGCTACGAGCAGTACTTC

clone_size: -
v_call: TRBV30
j_call: TRBJ2-7
cdr3_length: 13
d_call: -
cdr3_aa: CAWSEVRGYEQYF
cdr3_nt: TGTGCCTGGAGTGAGGTCAGGGGCTACGAGCAGTACTTC

clone_size: -
v_call: TRBV7-2
j_call: TRBJ2-3
cdr3_length: 17
d_call: TRBD2
cdr3_aa: CASSFRPGAGEADTQYF
cdr3_nt: TGTGCCAGCAGCTTTCGGCCGGGAGCGGGAGAGGCAGATACGCAGTATTTT

clone_size: -
v_call: TRBV18
j_call: TRBJ1-4
cdr3_length: 15
d_call: -
cdr3_aa: CASSPQGQSNEKLFF
cdr3_nt: TGTGCCAGCTCACCGCAAGGACAGAGTAATGAAAAACTGTTTTTT

clone_size: -
v_call: TRBV14
j_call: TRBJ2-3
cdr3_length: 17
d_call: TRBD2
cdr3_aa: CASSQTRGEGRYDTQYF
cdr3_nt: TGTGCCAGCAGCCAAACCCGGGGGGAGGGCCGATACGATACGCAGTATTTT

clone_size: -
v_call: TRBV7-3
j_call: TRBJ2-3
cdr3_length: 15
d_call: TRBD2
cdr3_aa: CASSPGLADTDTQYF
cdr3_nt: TGTGCCAGCAGTCCCGGACTAGCGGATACAGATACGCAGTATTTT

clone_size: -
v_call: TRBV10-3
j_call: TRBJ2-2
cdr3_length: 15
d_call: TRBD2
cdr3_aa: CAISGTSGIAGELFF
cdr3_nt: TGTGCCATCAGCGGGACTAGCGGGATCGCCGGGGAGCTGTTTTTT

clone_size: -
v_call: TRBV12-5
j_call: TRBJ2-5
cdr3_length: 11
d_call: -
cdr3_aa: CASGLVETQYF
cdr3_nt: TGTGCTAGTGGTTTGGTAGAGACCCAGTACTTC

clone_size: -
v_call: TRBV9
j_call: TRBJ2-3
cdr3_length: 16
d_call: TRBD2
cdr3_aa: CASSTRLAGGLDTQYF
cdr3_nt: TGTGCCAGCAGCACCCGACTAGCGGGAGGGTTGGATACGCAGTATTTT

clone_size: -
v_call: TRBV7-8
j_call: TRBJ2-1
cdr3_length: 14
d_call: -
cdr3_aa: CASSLETETIEQFF
cdr3_nt: TGTGCCAGCAGCTTAGAGACAGAGACAATTGAGCAGTTCTTC

clone_size: -
v_call: TRBV5-1
j_call: TRBJ2-5
cdr3_length: 14
d_call: -
cdr3_aa: CASSLGTGGETQYF
cdr3_nt: TGCGCCAGCAGCCTCGGAACAGGCGGAGAGACCCAGTACTTC

clone_size: once
v_call: TRBV6-1
j_call: TRBJ1-3
cdr3_length: 14
d_call: -
cdr3_aa: CASRQGYSGNTIYF
cdr3_nt: TGTGCCAGCAGACAGGGTTATTCTGGAAACACCATATATTTT

clone_size: -
v_call: TRBV5-1
j_call: TRBJ2-5
cdr3_length: 15
d_call: -
cdr3_aa: CASSPTAGGTQTQYF
cdr3_nt: TGCGCCAGCAGCCCAACGGCAGGGGGGACGCAGACCCAGTACTTC

clone_size: -
v_call: TRBV27
j_call: TRBJ2-2
cdr3_length: 14
d_call: TRBD1
cdr3_aa: CASSFNRGIGELFF
cdr3_nt: TGTGCCAGCAGTTTTAACAGGGGTATCGGGGAGCTGTTTTTT

clone_size: -
v_call: TRBV6-5
j_call: TRBJ2-7
cdr3_length: 16
d_call: TRBD1
cdr3_aa: CASSYAAGTGGYEQYF
cdr3_nt: TGTGCCAGCAGTTACGCGGCCGGGACAGGGGGTTACGAGCAGTACTTC

clone_size: -
v_call: TRBV7-6
j_call: TRBJ2-3
cdr3_length: 17
d_call: TRBD2
cdr3_aa: CASSPTGGSGGTDTQYF
cdr3_nt: TGTGCCAGCAGTCCCACGGGTGGTAGCGGGGGAACAGATACGCAGTATTTT

clone_size: -
v_call: TRBV19
j_call: TRBJ1-5
cdr3_length: 15
d_call: -
cdr3_aa: CASSIVVGEAQPQHF
cdr3_nt: TGTGCCAGTAGTATAGTGGTCGGGGAAGCTCAGCCCCAGCATTTT

clone_size: -
v_call: TRBV2
j_call: TRBJ2-3
cdr3_length: 15
d_call: -
cdr3_aa: CASNEQGVLTDTQYF
cdr3_nt: TGTGCCAGCAATGAACAGGGTGTACTCACAGATACGCAGTATTTT

clone_size: -
v_call: TRBV19
j_call: TRBJ2-1
cdr3_length: 16
d_call: TRBD2
cdr3_aa: CASSLHGAGEYNEQFF
cdr3_nt: TGTGCCAGTAGTCTCCATGGAGCGGGGGAATACAATGAGCAGTTCTTC

clone_size: once
v_call: TRBV7-2
j_call: TRBJ1-5
cdr3_length: 16
d_call: -
cdr3_aa: CASSYFGGYSNQPQHF
cdr3_nt: TGTGCCAGCAGCTACTTCGGGGGTTATAGCAATCAGCCCCAGCATTTT

clone_size: -
v_call: TRBV10-2
j_call: TRBJ1-5
cdr3_length: 13
d_call: TRBD1
cdr3_aa: CASSGQGDQPQHF
cdr3_nt: TGCGCCAGCAGCGGACAGGGGGATCAGCCCCAGCATTTT

clone_size: -
v_call: TRBV5-8
j_call: TRBJ2-5
cdr3_length: 13
d_call: -
cdr3_aa: CASSLTDQETQYF
cdr3_nt: TGTGCCAGCAGCTTGACGGACCAAGAGACCCAGTACTTC

clone_size: -
v_call: TRBV6-6
j_call: TRBJ1-3
cdr3_length: 12
d_call: -
cdr3_aa: CASRSQGNTIYF
cdr3_nt: TGTGCCAGCAGATCACAGGGAAACACCATATATTTT

clone_size: -
v_call: TRBV28
j_call: TRBJ1-1
cdr3_length: 16
d_call: TRBD1
cdr3_aa: CASSSEPGQGGTEAFF
cdr3_nt: TGTGCCAGCAGCTCGGAACCCGGACAGGGAGGGACTGAAGCTTTCTTT

clone_size: -
v_call: TRBV6-5
j_call: TRBJ1-1
cdr3_length: 14
d_call: TRBD1
cdr3_aa: CASSVTGRNTEAFF
cdr3_nt: TGTGCCAGCAGTGTGACAGGGAGGAACACTGAAGCTTTCTTT

clone_size: -
v_call: TRBV7-8
j_call: TRBJ1-5
cdr3_length: 15
d_call: -
cdr3_aa: CASSLGGGYNQPQHF
cdr3_nt: TGTGCCAGCAGCTTAGGAGGGGGGTATAATCAGCCCCAGCATTTT

clone_size: -
v_call: TRBV27
j_call: TRBJ1-1
cdr3_length: 15
d_call: TRBD1
cdr3_aa: CASSVRGQTNTEAFF
cdr3_nt: TGTGCCAGCAGTGTAAGGGGACAGACGAACACTGAAGCTTTCTTT